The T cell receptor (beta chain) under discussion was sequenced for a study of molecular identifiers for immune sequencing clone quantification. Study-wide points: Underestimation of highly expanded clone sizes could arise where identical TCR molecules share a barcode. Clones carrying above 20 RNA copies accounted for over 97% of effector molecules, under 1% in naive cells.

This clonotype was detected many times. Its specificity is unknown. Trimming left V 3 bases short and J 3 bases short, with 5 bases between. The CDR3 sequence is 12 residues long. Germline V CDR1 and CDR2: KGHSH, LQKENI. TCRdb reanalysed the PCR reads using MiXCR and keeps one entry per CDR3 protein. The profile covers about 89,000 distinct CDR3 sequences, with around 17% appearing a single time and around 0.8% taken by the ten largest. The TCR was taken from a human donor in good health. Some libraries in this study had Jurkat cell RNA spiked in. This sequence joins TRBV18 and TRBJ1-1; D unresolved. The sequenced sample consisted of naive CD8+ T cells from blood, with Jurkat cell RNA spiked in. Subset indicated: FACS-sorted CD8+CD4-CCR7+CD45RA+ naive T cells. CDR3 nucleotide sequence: TGTGCCAGCTCACCCACCGACACTGAAGCTTTCTTT. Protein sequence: CASSPTDTEAFF. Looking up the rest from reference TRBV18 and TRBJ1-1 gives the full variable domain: NAGVMQNPRHLVRRRGQEARLRCSPMKGHSHVYWYRQLPEEGLKFMVYLQKENIIDESGMPKERFSAEFPKEGPSILRIQQVVRGDSAAYFCASSPTDTEAFFGQGTRLTVV.